The 27 T cell receptor beta chains below were found in one sample sequenced in a study of OX40 agonist ivuxolimab in advanced cancers. Repertoires were generated with immunoSEQ multiplex PCR, while TCRdb's copy carries only in-frame clones and drops some. Here the sample spans some 86,000 clones, roughly nine tenths being singletons. The source was CD4+ or CD8+ T cells sorted from blood, collected in a trial of the OX40 agonist ivuxolimab. These receptors came from an adult with an advanced solid tumor such as melanoma, head and neck, liver or kidney cancer.

The chain has TRBV9 and TRBJ2-5, with 12 nucleotides matching TRBD2. V was pared by 0 bases and J by 7 bases, with 19 bases of the junction left unmatched. The CDR3 sequence is 20 residues long. Germline loops: CDR1 SGDLS, CDR2 YYNGEE. Here the CDR3 reads CASSVGLGGGKLAGGATQYF. The CDR3 DNA sequence: TGTGCCAGCAGCGTAGGTCTGGGAGGGGGCAAACTAGCGGGAGGTGCGACCCAGTACTTC. Full variable domain (outside the CDR3, taken from reference TRBV9 and TRBJ2-5): DSGVTQTPKHLITATGQRVTLRCSPRSGDLSVYWYQQSLDQGLQFLIQYYNGEERAKGNILERFSAQQFPDLHSELNLSSLELGDSALYFCASSVGLGGGKLAGGATQYFGPGTRLLVL.

This sequence joins TRBV27 and TRBJ2-7, with D maybe TRBD2 (5 bases). The CDR3 runs to 15 residues. Germline lookup yields CDR1 MNHEY and CDR2 SMNVEV (reference sequence). Trimming shortened V by 6 bases and J by 0 bases, and 15 bases separated the two germline ends. CDR3 sequence: CASRPDYPFSYEQYF. Here the CDR3 DNA reads TGTGCCAGCAGGCCCGACTACCCCTTCTCCTACGAGCAGTACTTC.

The CDR3 nucleotides read TGTGCCAGCAGGTCTACCGGGGCCCCTGAAGCTTTCTTT. Its translation: CASRSTGAPEAFF. This rearrangement joins TRBV9 to TRBJ1-1; tentative D call: TRBD1 (5 bases). Looked up from germline, CDR1 is SGDLS and CDR2 is YYNGEE. The CDR3 totals 13 residues. The ends were cut back, 5 bases at V and 6 bases at J, with 14 bases in the middle.

The rearrangement links TRBV6-1 to TRBJ2-1, with 7 bases matching TRBD2. Germline V lookup: CDR1 MNHNS, CDR2 SASEGT. The CDR3 has 16 amino acids. Trimming at V came to 2 bases and at J to 9 bases, leaving 13 bases not matched to a gene. The CDR3 nucleotides are TGTGCCAGCAGTGAACTGGGGGAGGGCCCGCCTATTGAGCAGTTCTTC. It codes for CASSELGEGPPIEQFF.

The chain has TRBV6-5 and TRBJ2-1; TRBD2 matches at 7 bases. Trimming cost V 4 bases and J 6 bases; bases outside gene matches: 6. The CDR3 has 14 residues. Germline CDR1 and CDR2: MNHEY and SVGAGI. CDR3 DNA: TGTGCCAGCAGTTTGGGCGGGAGCTCCAATGAGCAGTTCTTC. This codes for CASSLGGSSNEQFF.

In its sample, this clone was seen a few times. V usage is TRBV2 and J usage is TRBJ1-1; D is possibly TRBD1 (5 bases). The V gene lost 8 bases and the J gene lost 4 bases, with 14 bases spanning the gap. This CDR3 is built from 13 residues. Per germline, CDR1 SNHLY and CDR2 FYNNEI. Here the CDR3 reads CASVGTSTTEAFF. The CDR3 nucleotides are TGTGCCAGCGTCGGGACCTCAACCACTGAAGCTTTCTTT.

J is TRBJ2-2 and V is TRBV5-1, with D possibly matching TRBD1 (6 bases). Germline CDR1 and CDR2: SGHRS and YFSETQ. The CDR3 runs 15 residues. V was pared by 3 bases and J by 1 base, with 10 bases between. The CDR3: CASSSLTGNTGELFF. The CDR3 coding sequence is TGCGCCAGCAGCTCCTTGACAGGGAACACCGGGGAGCTGTTTTTT.

In this sample, this clone turned up once. The chain combines TRBV5-4 with TRBJ2-2; 7 nucleotides agree with TRBD2. Germline CDR1 SGHNT, CDR2 YYREEE (reference sequence). The CDR3 covers 16 residues. Losses at the gene ends were 4 bases for V and 5 bases for J; bases not matched to a gene: 11. The CDR3 DNA is TGTGCCAGCAGCCCGAGGGGCGGGAGTGAAACCGGGGAGCTGTTTTTT. Translated: CASSPRGGSETGELFF.

V usage is TRBV30 and J usage is TRBJ2-7; D is ambiguous. Looked up from germline, CDR1 is GTSNPN and CDR2 is SVGIG (reference sequence). The germline V and J ends were trimmed by 1 base and 3 bases, with 4 bases remaining between them. CDR3 length equals 11 residues. In DNA, the CDR3 is TGTGCCTGGAGTGAGTTCTACGAGCAGTACTTC. Translating gives CAWSEFYEQYF.

The chain combines TRBV4-1 with TRBJ1-1; no reliable D call. CDR3 length: 12 residues. Trimming shortened V by 6 bases and J by 6 bases, and 11 bases separated the two germline ends. CDR1 and CDR2 from the germline V gene are MGHRA and YSYEKL. CDR3 in DNA: TGCGCCAGCAGGGGGAGTGGGGCTGAAGCTTTCTTT. It translates to CASRGSGAEAFF.

The V and J genes are TRBV6-1 and TRBJ1-2; D call uncertain. Germline V gives CDR1 MNHNS, CDR2 SASEGT. This CDR3 region has 11 residues. Trimming pared 1 base from V and 14 bases from J, leaving 11 bases between. The CDR3 DNA is TGTGCCAGCAGTGAAGTAGGAGGGTGGACCTTC. As protein: CASSEVGGWTF.

CDR3 sequence reads: CASSLEQNTEAFF. In nucleotides, the CDR3 is TGTGCCAGCAGCTTAGAACAGAACACTGAAGCTTTCTTT. The chain links TRBV7-9 to TRBJ1-1; D call uncertain. This CDR3 is built from 13 residues. The V end was cut by 1 base, the J end by 1 base, with 4 bases between. Germline CDR1 SEHNR, CDR2 FQNEAQ (reference sequence). Full variable domain (outside the CDR3, taken from reference TRBV7-9 and TRBJ1-1): DTGVSQNPRHKITKRGQNVTFRCDPISEHNRLYWYRQTLGQGPEFLTYFQNEAQLEKSRLLSDRFSAERPKGSFSTLEIQRTEQGDSAMYLCASSLEQNTEAFFGQGTRLTVV.

V is TRBV4-1 and J is TRBJ2-5; 10 nucleotides agree with TRBD2. The J call is doubtful: the DNA matches TRBJ2-7 better. This CDR3 is built from 16 residues. Germline V gene lookup returns CDR1 MGHRA and CDR2 YSYEKL. CDR3 in amino acids: CASSQDGSGRLYEQYF. The CDR3 bases are TGCGCCAGCAGCCAAGATGGTAGCGGGAGGCTCTACGAGCAGTACTTC.

In its sample, this clone was seen once. The chain uses TRBV30 and TRBJ1-1; D not resolved. Germline V gene lookup returns CDR1 GTSNPN and CDR2 SVGIG (reference sequence). Trimming removed 0 bases from V and 9 bases from J, with 8 bases in between. The CDR3 sequence is 11 residues long. The CDR3 is CAWSVQAQAFF. The CDR3 coding sequence is TGTGCCTGGAGTGTACAAGCTCAAGCTTTCTTT.

The V gene is TRBV4-1, the J gene TRBJ2-3, with 14 nucleotides matching TRBD2. There are 21 residues in the CDR3. Trimming at V came to 4 bases and at J to 5 bases, leaving 20 bases not matched to a gene. CDR1 is MGHRA, CDR2 YSYEKL, per germline. The chain's CDR3 is CASSLHEGLAGAISWGDTQYF. The CDR3 DNA reads as TGCGCCAGCAGCCTACACGAGGGACTAGCGGGAGCAATATCTTGGGGAGATACGCAGTATTTT.

V gene TRBV28 combines with J gene TRBJ1-2; no firm D call. The CDR3 loop spans 14 amino acids. V lost 5 bases to trimming and J lost 2 bases, with 12 bases between them. Germline-derived CDR1 and CDR2 are MDHEN and SYDVKM. In DNA form, the CDR3 reads TGTGCCAGCAGTATCTCAAGGGAGAACTATGGCTACACCTTC. The encoded protein is CASSISRENYGYTF.

For the CDR3, the DNA is TGTGCCACCAGCAGAGACGCAGGGGGCATTGTCGAAAACATTCAGTACTTC. This translates into CATSRDAGGIVENIQYF. The gene calls are TRBV15 and TRBJ2-4, with 8 bases aligning to TRBD1. This CDR3 comprises 17 residues. The V gene's germline CDR1 is LNHNV and CDR2 YYDKDF (reference sequence). After removal of 0 bases from V and 5 bases from J, the junction contained 9 bases not matched to a gene.

This clone was seen just once. CDR3 coding DNA: TGTGCCAGCAGCGTCCTAGCGGGGAGCGGCGGGGTTGATACGCAGTATTTT. Translation gives CASSVLAGSGGVDTQYF. The rearrangement links TRBV7-8 to TRBJ2-3; 9 positions agree with TRBD2. Trimming at V came to 5 bases and at J to 6 bases, leaving 15 bases not matched to a gene. The CDR3 extends over 17 amino acids. Germline V gives CDR1 SGHVS, CDR2 FQNEAQ.

The rearrangement joins TRBV7-3 to TRBJ1-1; D gene ambiguous. The CDR3 sequence is 13 residues long. Deletions cut 0 bases from V and 0 bases from J, with 2 bases between. Germline V CDR1 and CDR2: SGHTA, FQGTGA. The CDR3 loop is CASSLTMNTEAFF. The CDR3 region has the DNA TGTGCCAGCAGCTTAACCATGAACACTGAAGCTTTCTTT.

The chain couples TRBV7-9 to TRBJ2-2; 10 positions match TRBD2. Germline V gene lookup returns CDR1 SEHNR and CDR2 FQNEAQ (reference sequence). V lost 1 base to trimming and J lost 5 bases; unmatched junction nucleotides: 4. This CDR3 is built from 16 residues. Here the CDR3 reads CASSLGTSGATGELFF. The CDR3 nucleotides read TGTGCCAGCAGCTTAGGAACTAGCGGGGCGACCGGGGAGCTGTTTTTT.

This clone showed up many times. Other DNA sequences within the sample encode an identical CDR3. The CDR3 protein is CASSLEGLSNQPQHF. For the CDR3, the DNA is TGTGCCAGCAGCTTAGAGGGACTTAGCAATCAGCCCCAGCATTTT. The chain employs TRBV11-2 and TRBJ1-5; tentatively, D is TRBD1 (5 bases). The ends were cut back, 0 bases at V and 0 bases at J, with 6 bases in the middle. The CDR3 loop spans 15 amino acids. The germline gives CDR1 SGHAT, CDR2 FQNNGV.

The J gene is TRBJ2-1, the V gene TRBV9, with D hard to call. V was shortened by 0 bases and J by 8 bases, with 9 bases between the two germline ends. The germline gives CDR1 SGDLS, CDR2 YYNGEE. CDR3 size: 13 residues. DNA of the CDR3: TGTGCCAGCAGCGTAGGGGGTCGCGATGAGCAGTTCTTC. Amino acids: CASSVGGRDEQFF.

The chain employs TRBV6-5 and TRBJ2-7, with D perhaps TRBD1 (6 bases). CDR1 MNHEY and CDR2 SVGAGI come from the germline V gene. V lost 7 bases, J lost 7 bases, and 14 bases lay in between. The CDR3 is made up of 12 amino acids. CDR3 sequence (DNA): TGTGCCAGCACCGCCCCCGACAGGGAGCAGTACTTC. Amino acids: CASTAPDREQYF.

This clone was detected once. The chain has TRBV11-3 and TRBJ2-3, with 8 nucleotides matching TRBD2. CDR3 length equals 16 residues. CDR1 is SGHNT, CDR2 YENEEA, per germline. V lost 2 bases and J lost 2; bases outside the gene matches: 6. The CDR3 loop is CASSLPGGPVTDTQYF. CDR3 nucleotide sequence: TGTGCCAGCAGCTTACCGGGAGGGCCTGTCACAGATACGCAGTATTTT. Drawing the rest from reference TRBV11-3 and TRBJ2-3, the complete variable domain is EAGVVQSPRYKIIEKKQPVAFWCNPISGHNTLYWYLQNLGQGPELLIRYENEEAVDDSQLPKDRFSAERLKGVDSTLKIQPAELGDSAVYLCASSLPGGPVTDTQYFGPGTRLTVL.

This CDR3 is CASSDSRSRSVNTEAFF. The CDR3 bases are TGTGCCAGCAGTGACTCGAGGAGTAGGTCCGTGAACACTGAAGCTTTCTTT. The chain couples TRBV6-4 to TRBJ1-1; D unresolved. The CDR3 sequence is 17 residues long. Trimming took off 0 bases at V and 0 bases at J, with 14 bases between the two ends. The germline V gene encodes CDR1 MRHNA and CDR2 SNTAGT.

The V gene is TRBV27, the J gene TRBJ2-1; 9 nucleotides line up with TRBD2. J was trimmed by 7 bases and V by 3 bases; bases with no gene match: 4. This CDR3 has 14 residues. The germline V gene has CDR1 MNHEY and CDR2 SMNVEV (reference sequence). Here the CDR3 DNA reads TGTGCCAGCAGTTTGGGGACTAGCATTAATGAGCAGTTCTTC. Amino acids: CASSLGTSINEQFF.

This clone was seen only once. V usage is TRBV7-9 and J usage is TRBJ2-5, with 7 positions matching TRBD1. TRBJ2-7 matches the DNA end more closely, so the J call is doubtful. Germline values: CDR1 SEHNR, CDR2 FQNEAQ (reference sequence). CDR3 size: 17 residues. The CDR3 region has the DNA TGTGCCAGCAGCTTAGGGGGGATCTGGACAGGATCAGGCGAGCAGTACTTC. Translation gives CASSLGGIWTGSGEQYF.